The 20 T cell receptor beta chains reported below all come from one sample, sequenced in a study of blood T cell repertoires in COVID-19. Sequencing was performed with immunoSEQ multiplex PCR; in TCRdb, only in-frame clones are kept and a portion is missing. The sample has under 250,000 clones, around nine tenths seen once; the top ten hold 1.2% to 1.5%. Sequencing was performed on peripheral blood. These receptors were obtained from an older man with acute or convalescent COVID-19.

This chain links TRBV11-2 with TRBJ1-1; weak D call: TRBD1 (5 bases). Germline CDR1 reads SGHAT; CDR2 reads FQNNGV. Trimming took off 6 bases at V and 5 bases at J, with 22 bases between the two ends. The CDR3 totals 16 residues. CDR3 residues: CASSQAGTLRGTEAFF. The CDR3 DNA follows: TGTGCCAGCAGTCAAGCCGGGACTCTGCGAGGTACTGAAGCTTTCTTT.

Regarding this clone: Other DNA sequences within the sample encode an identical CDR3. The chain combines TRBV18 with TRBJ1-1, with 9 bases that match TRBD1. Looked up from germline, CDR1 is KGHSH and CDR2 is LQKENI. V lost 5 bases to trimming and J lost 2 bases; unmatched junction nucleotides: 3. This CDR3 contains 14 residues. CDR3 sequence: CASSSTGGNTEAFF. The CDR3 DNA reads TGTGCCAGCTCATCGACAGGGGGTAACACTGAAGCTTTCTTT.

The chain employs TRBV2 and TRBJ2-7; 9 bases agree with TRBD1. With 6 bases clipped from V and 0 bases from J, the junction kept 3 bases outside the gene matches. The CDR3 covers 14 residues. Germline V CDR1 and CDR2: SNHLY, FYNNEI. This CDR3 reads CASRWDRASYEQYF. CDR3 nucleotides: TGTGCCAGCAGGTGGGACAGGGCCTCCTACGAGCAGTACTTC.

This chain links TRBV9 with TRBJ2-3; the match to TRBD1 covers 10 bases. With 3 bases clipped from V and 2 bases from J, the junction kept 3 bases outside the gene matches. The V gene's germline CDR1 is SGDLS and CDR2 YYNGEE. The CDR3 runs 15 residues. The chain's CDR3 is CASSATGGFTDTQYF. The CDR3 bases are TGTGCCAGCAGCGCGACAGGGGGCTTCACAGATACGCAGTATTTT.

In this sample, this clone turned up a few times. CDR3 DNA: TGTGCCACCAGTGATACCCACTCGGGACAGGGCAGGCAGCCCCAGCATTTT. Protein sequence: CATSDTHSGQGRQPQHF. The gene calls are TRBV24-1 and TRBJ1-5; TRBD1 agrees at 9 bases. This CDR3 is built from 17 residues. Germline assignment: CDR1 KGHDR and CDR2 SFDVKD. Unmatched junction bases numbered 12, after V lost 3 bases and J lost 7 bases.

The gene calls are TRBV6-5 and TRBJ2-5; D is perhaps TRBD2 (5 bases). Germline-derived CDR1 and CDR2 are MNHEY and SVGAGI. V lost 11 bases and J 5 bases, leaving 18 bases between the germline ends. The CDR3 loop spans 13 amino acids. CDR3 residues: CASQKVGLETQYF. The DNA for the CDR3 is TGTGCCTCCCAGAAGGTAGGACTCGAGACCCAGTACTTC.

This clone was counted between two and nine times. This chain links TRBV2 with TRBJ1-2; TRBD1 is a possible D gene (5 bases). Germline CDR1 and CDR2: SNHLY and FYNNEI. V lost 5 bases and J 6 bases, leaving 13 bases between the germline ends. There are 13 residues in the CDR3. The CDR3 bases are TGTGCCAGCAGTTCTACAGGCGGGAATGGCTACACCTTC. Translation: CASSSTGGNGYTF.

Only one count was recorded for this clone. The rearrangement joins TRBV4-1 to TRBJ1-5; TRBD1 agrees at 7 bases. J lost 0 bases, V lost 0 bases, and 5 bases had no gene match. The CDR3 totals 17 residues. Germline loops: CDR1 MGHRA, CDR2 YSYEKL. The CDR3 coding sequence is TGCGCCAGCAGCCAAGATGGGACAGCTTATAGCAATCAGCCCCAGCATTTT. Translated, it gives CASSQDGTAYSNQPQHF.

For the CDR3, the DNA is TGTGCCAGCAGCCACGGGGGGCGGAAGACCCAGTACTTC. This gives the protein CASSHGGRKTQYF. V usage is TRBV11-3 and J usage is TRBJ2-5; weak D call: TRBD2 (7 bases). Germline lookup yields CDR1 SGHNT and CDR2 YENEEA. With 5 bases removed from V and 6 bases from J, the gap between germline ends came to 13 bases. This CDR3 is 13 amino acids long.

The V and J genes are TRBV7-2 and TRBJ2-3; 11 bases agree with TRBD1. CDR3 length: 16 residues. The junction had 3 bases not matched to a gene; V was cut back by 0 bases and J by 4 bases. Germline CDR1 and CDR2: SGHTA and FQGNSA. Here the CDR3 DNA reads TGTGCCAGCAGCTTAGCCGGACAGGGGGCCGCAGATACGCAGTATTTT. Translated: CASSLAGQGAADTQYF.

The chain carries TRBV27 and TRBJ2-7, with a tentative D call TRBD2 (6 bases). Trimming removed 7 bases from V and 3 bases from J, with 19 bases in between. The CDR3 sequence is 15 residues long. Looked up from germline, CDR1 is MNHEY and CDR2 is SMNVEV (reference sequence). The CDR3 region has the DNA TGTGCCAGCATCAATATGCACTTGGGGGGCTACGAGCAGTACTTC. It encodes CASINMHLGGYEQYF.

The chain is built from TRBV28 and TRBJ1-3; weak D call: TRBD1 (5 bases). Germline lookup yields CDR1 MDHEN and CDR2 SYDVKM. This CDR3 comprises 15 residues. V lost 2 bases and J lost 3, with 11 bases in between. This CDR3 is CASSLRGLGGNTIYF. The CDR3 bases are TGTGCCAGCAGTTTACGGGGGTTAGGTGGAAACACCATATATTTT.

A single count supports this clone. V usage is TRBV4-1 and J usage is TRBJ2-2, with D possibly matching TRBD1 (5 bases). V lost 1 base to trimming and J lost 0 bases, with 9 bases between them. Germline CDR1 MGHRA, CDR2 YSYEKL. CDR3 length equals 16 residues. CDR3 DNA sequence: TGCGCCAGCAGCCAAGGTGACAGTGCGAACACCGGGGAGCTGTTTTTT. Translated: CASSQGDSANTGELFF.

This clone was seen a few times. The chain uses TRBV27 and TRBJ2-2; D unclear. Germline V gene data show CDR1 as MNHEY and CDR2 as SMNVEV (reference sequence). V dropped 1 base and J dropped 7 bases, with 19 bases sitting between them. This CDR3 comprises 17 residues. As DNA, the CDR3 is TGTGCCAGCAGTTTATTTTCCAGAAGCCTCCGCGGCGGGGAGCTGTTTTTT. This gives the protein CASSLFSRSLRGGELFF.

The chain couples TRBV6-6 to TRBJ2-5, with 7 bases aligning to TRBD2. Trimming took 4 bases from V and 2 from J; bases not matched to a gene: 7. The CDR3 length is 15 residues. The germline V gene encodes CDR1 MNHNY and CDR2 SVGAGI (reference sequence). The CDR3 nucleotides are TGTGCCAGCAGTTTTGGACGGACTAGACAAGAGACCCAGTACTTC. Translating gives CASSFGRTRQETQYF.

The rearrangement joins TRBV9 to TRBJ1-6; D is perhaps TRBD1 (6 bases). The CDR3 covers 14 residues. V was clipped by 3 bases and J by 10 bases, with 14 bases between them. From germline, CDR1 is SGDLS and CDR2 YYNGEE. CDR3 sequence: CASSATPGVSPLHF. DNA for the CDR3: TGTGCCAGCAGCGCGACTCCAGGGGTGTCACCCCTCCACTTT. Based on the CDR3 plus reference TRBV9 and TRBJ1-6, the full variable domain is DSGVTQTPKHLITATGQRVTLRCSPRSGDLSVYWYQQSLDQGLQFLIQYYNGEERAKGNILERFSAQQFPDLHSELNLSSLELGDSALYFCASSATPGVSPLHFGNGTRLTVT.

The chain employs TRBV19 and TRBJ2-5; 9 bases line up with TRBD1. From germline, CDR1 is LNHDA and CDR2 SQIVND (reference sequence). The V segment lost 9 bases and the J segment 7 bases; nucleotides outside the gene matches: 12. The CDR3 runs to 14 residues. Written as DNA, the CDR3 is TGTGCCAGCGGCATTACAGGGGGCGACGGGACCCAGTACTTC. Translated: CASGITGGDGTQYF.

The V gene is TRBV9, the J gene TRBJ2-3, with D unresolved. The CDR3 extends over 12 amino acids. Germline V gene data show CDR1 as SGDLS and CDR2 as YYNGEE. Trimming stripped 4 bases from V and 5 bases from J, with 8 bases between. CDR3 DNA sequence: TGTGCCAGCAGCCAAACTCAAGATACGCAGTATTTT. Its translation: CASSQTQDTQYF.

The V and J genes are TRBV6-6 and TRBJ1-3; the match to TRBD1 covers 9 bases. The CDR3 runs to 15 residues. V was pared by 6 bases and J by 2 bases, with 5 bases of the junction left unmatched. Germline CDR1 MNHNY, CDR2 SVGAGI (reference sequence). The CDR3 DNA follows: TGTGCCAGCAGGGCGGGGACAGGGACTGGAAACACCATATATTTT. The encoded protein is CASRAGTGTGNTIYF.

V is TRBV15 and J is TRBJ1-1, with D perhaps TRBD1 (5 bases). CDR1 is LNHNV, CDR2 YYDKDF, per germline (reference sequence). The CDR3 contains 13 residues. V lost 0 bases and J lost 6, with 8 bases in between. The CDR3 spells CATSRDPGAEAFF. DNA for the CDR3: TGTGCCACCAGCAGAGATCCGGGGGCTGAAGCTTTCTTT.